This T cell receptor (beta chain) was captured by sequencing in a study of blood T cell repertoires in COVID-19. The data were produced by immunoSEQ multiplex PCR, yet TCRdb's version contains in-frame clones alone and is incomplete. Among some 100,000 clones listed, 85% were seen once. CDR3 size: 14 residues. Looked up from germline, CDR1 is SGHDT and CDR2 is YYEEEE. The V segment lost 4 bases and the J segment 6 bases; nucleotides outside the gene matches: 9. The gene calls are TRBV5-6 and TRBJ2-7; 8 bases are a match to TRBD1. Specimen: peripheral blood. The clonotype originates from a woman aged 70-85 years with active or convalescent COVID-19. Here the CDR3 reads CASSHIGQGGEQYF. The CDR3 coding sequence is TGTGCCAGCAGCCACATCGGACAGGGAGGCGAGCAGTACTTC.